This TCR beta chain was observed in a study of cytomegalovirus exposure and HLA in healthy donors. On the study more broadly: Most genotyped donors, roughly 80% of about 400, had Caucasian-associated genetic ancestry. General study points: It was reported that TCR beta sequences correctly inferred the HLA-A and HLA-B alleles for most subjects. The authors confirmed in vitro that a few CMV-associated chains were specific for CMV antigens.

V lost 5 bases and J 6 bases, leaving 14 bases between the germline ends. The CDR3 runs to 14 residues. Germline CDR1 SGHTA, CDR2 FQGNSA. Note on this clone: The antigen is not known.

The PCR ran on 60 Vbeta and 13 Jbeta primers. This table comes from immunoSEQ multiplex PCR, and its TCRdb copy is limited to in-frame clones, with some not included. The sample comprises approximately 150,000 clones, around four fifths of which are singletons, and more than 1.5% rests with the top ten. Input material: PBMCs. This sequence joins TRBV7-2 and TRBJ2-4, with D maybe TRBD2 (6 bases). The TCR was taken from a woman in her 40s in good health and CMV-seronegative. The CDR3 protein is CASSPTMGGNIQYF. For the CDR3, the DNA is TGTGCCAGCAGCCCCACCATGGGGGGAAACATTCAGTACTTC.